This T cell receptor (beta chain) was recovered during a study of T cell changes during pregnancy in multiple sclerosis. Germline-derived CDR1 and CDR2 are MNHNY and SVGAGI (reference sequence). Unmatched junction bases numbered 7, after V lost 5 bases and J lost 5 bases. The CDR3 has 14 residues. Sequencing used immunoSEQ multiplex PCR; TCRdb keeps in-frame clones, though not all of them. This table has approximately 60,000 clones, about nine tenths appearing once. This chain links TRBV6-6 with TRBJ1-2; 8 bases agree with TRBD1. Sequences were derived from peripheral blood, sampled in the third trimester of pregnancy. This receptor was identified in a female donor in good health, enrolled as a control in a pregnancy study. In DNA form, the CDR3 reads TGTGCCAGCAGTCTTGCCCGACAGGGGTATGGCTACACCTTC. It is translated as CASSLARQGYGYTF.